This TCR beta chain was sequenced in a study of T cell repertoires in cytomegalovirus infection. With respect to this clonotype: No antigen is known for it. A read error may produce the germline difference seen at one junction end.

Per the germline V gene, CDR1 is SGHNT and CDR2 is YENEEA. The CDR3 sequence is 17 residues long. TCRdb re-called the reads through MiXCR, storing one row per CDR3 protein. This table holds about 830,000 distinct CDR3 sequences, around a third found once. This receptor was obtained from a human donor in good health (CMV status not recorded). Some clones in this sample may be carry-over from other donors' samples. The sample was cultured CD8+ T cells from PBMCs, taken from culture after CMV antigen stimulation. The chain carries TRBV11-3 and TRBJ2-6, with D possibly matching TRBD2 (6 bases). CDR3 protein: CASSPGVGGSGANVPTF. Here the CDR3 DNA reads TGTGCCAGCAGCCCCGGTGTGGGAGGATCTGGGGCCAACGTCCCGACTTTC.